The subject of this entry is one T cell receptor (beta chain). This clone is termed medium-sized (0.01 to 0.1%). It has no known antigen specificity. Base qualities are not at hand, and no much larger clone is one base apart. None of the patients had been given any treatment before thyroid surgery. The study retrospectively analysed patient clinical samples collected from about 2012 to 2018 using T-cell receptor beta sequencing. Libraries were constructed by PCR. The sequencer was an Illumina HiSeq 4000. The TCR beta-chain CDR3 region of each patient was profiled by high-throughput sequencing. In the paper's pipeline: The researchers built a classifier to tell apart papillary thyroid cancer patients with distant metastasis, based on CDR3 differences among clinicopathological groups. The Shannon index was used to measure repertoire diversity, and the Morisita-Horn index was used to measure how similar tumor and blood repertoires were. TCRdb redid the processing of the public reads, applying fastp at Q25 and MiXCR, and retained in-frame beta chains. The V and J calls were determined by TCRdb, not by the authors. The sample contains thousands of clones, 22% of them found a single time. The ten largest clones represent 8.2% of the sample.

The CDR3, cysteine through phenylalanine, is 18 amino acids long. Only the CDR3 DNA stays, 54 bases, in frame from base 1. Relative to germline, V is missing 0 bases and J is missing 0 bases, with 5 bases of the junction outside any gene match. Based on the germline V gene, the CDR1 and CDR2 sequences are SGHRS and YFSETQ. This record belongs to a study of metastatic and nonmetastatic thyroid tumors (dated by TCRdb to between 2020 and 2021). Regarding the research as a whole: The researchers compared repertoires between peripheral blood samples and tumor or nodule tissue samples from patients with malignant or benign thyroid disease.

The paper as a whole reports these results and caveats: In both blood and tumor samples, TCR beta diversity was reported to be significantly higher in malignant tumors than in benign nodules.

The sequence was collected from a female donor with papillary thyroid cancer or a benign thyroid nodule (not recorded which). Some clones in this sample may be carry-over from other donors' samples. The chain is made from TRBV5-1 and TRBJ2-7, and 14 bases in between align with TRBD2. Sequencing was performed on tumor tissue. In nucleotides, the sequence is TGCGCCAGCAGCTTGGGACTAGCGGGAGGGCCGGCCTCCTACGAGCAGTACTTC. This is translated as CASSLGLAGGPASYEQYF.